This TCR beta chain emerged from a study of cytomegalovirus exposure and HLA in healthy donors. Whole-study results and caveats: Rare TCR sequences predominated, though certain public TCRs were found in many donors. TCR clusters originating in the first cohort tended to co-occur in the roughly 110 validation repertoires, according to a later analysis.

Germline V CDR1 and CDR2: SQVTM, ANQGSEA. This CDR3 has 13 residues. J lost 2 bases, V lost 3 bases, and 3 bases had no gene match. On this clone itself: As yet, its antigen is unknown.

The method was immunoSEQ multiplex PCR; TCRdb's version includes in-frame clones alone and lacks a portion of them. In the table there are under 75,000 clones, 85% to 95% of which are singletons. The chain links TRBV29-1 to TRBJ2-7; 8 nucleotides align to TRBD2. The receptor was derived from a man between 18 and 35 years old in good health and CMV-seropositive. Sequences were obtained from PBMCs. The CDR3 nucleotides read TGCAGCGTTGACCGGGAGGGCACCTACGAGCAGTACTTC. Translation gives CSVDREGTYEQYF.